One and the same sample provided the 32 T cell receptor beta chains below, sequenced in a study of shared clonotypes between healthy human individuals (dated by TCRdb to 2018 to 2021). Libraries were constructed by the immunoSEQ multiplex PCR assay. TCRdb's version of the immuneACCESS table is confined to in-frame rearrangements and falls short of the full clone set. An unresolved V gene accounts for under half of the shortfall where checked; the remainder is of unknown origin. The sample data list about 2,500,000 clones, and around nine tenths of these were observed just once. The leading ten clones occupy about 0.13% of the sample. Sample: naive CD4+ T cells sorted from blood. This sample's cell subset or site label indicates: CD45RA+ positively selected. Receptors were obtained from a man younger than 30 in good health.

The rearrangement links TRBV5-1 to TRBJ2-1; D is possibly TRBD1 (5 bases). The CDR3 has 13 residues. The germline V gene has CDR1 SGHRS and CDR2 YFSETQ. Trimming removed 0 bases at V and 6 bases at J, with 7 bases between. CDR3 protein: CASSLDRINEQFF. The CDR3 DNA reads TGCGCCAGCAGCTTGGACAGGATCAATGAGCAGTTCTTC.

The V call is TRBV18, the J call TRBJ2-1, with D unclear. Germline V gene lookup returns CDR1 KGHSH and CDR2 LQKENI. This CDR3 spans 12 amino acids. V was clipped by 4 bases and J by 10 bases, with 11 bases between them. The CDR3 is CASSLRVGEQFF. CDR3 sequence (DNA): TGTGCCAGCTCACTTCGAGTGGGGGAGCAGTTCTTC.

This clone was observed a single time. This chain uses TRBV19 with TRBJ2-1; D might be TRBD1 (6 bases). Germline CDR1 and CDR2: LNHDA and SQIVND (reference sequence). The CDR3 has 13 amino acids. V was shortened by 4 bases and J by 9 bases, with 13 bases between the two germline ends. The CDR3 nucleotides read TGTGCCAGTAGTACAACACAGGGAACTGAGCAGTTCTTC. Protein: CASSTTQGTEQFF.

The V gene is TRBV15, the J gene TRBJ2-7, with a tentative D call TRBD1 (6 bases). Trimming stripped 0 bases from V and 1 base from J, with 13 bases between. This CDR3 contains 16 residues. Germline CDR1 is LNHNV and CDR2 is YYDKDF (reference sequence). CDR3 protein: CATSRDSGTLSYEQYF. The CDR3 DNA sequence: TGTGCCACCAGCAGAGATTCGGGGACACTATCCTACGAGCAGTACTTC.

This clone was recorded once. J is TRBJ1-6 and V is TRBV15; D gene uncertain. The CDR3 has 14 amino acids. Per the germline V gene, CDR1 is LNHNV and CDR2 is YYDKDF (reference sequence). V lost 2 bases, J lost 17 bases, and 19 bases lay in between. DNA of the CDR3: TGTGCCACCAGCAGAATCTCATCGGGTCCAACCGTCCACTTT. It translates to CATSRISSGPTVHF.

A word on this clone: Other nucleotide sequences in the sample specify the same CDR3. The V gene is TRBV2, the J gene TRBJ1-5, with a tentative D call TRBD1 (5 bases). Deletions cut 2 bases from V and 2 bases from J, with 7 bases between. The germline CDR1 and CDR2 sequences are SNHLY and FYNNEI. CDR3 length equals 14 residues. The CDR3 here is CASSELQGNQPQHF. The CDR3 DNA follows: TGTGCCAGCAGTGAACTACAGGGCAATCAGCCCCAGCATTTT. The whole variable domain, remainder taken from reference TRBV2 and TRBJ1-5, is EPEVTQTPSHQVTQMGQEVILRCVPISNHLYFYWYRQILGQKVEFLVSFYNNEISEKSEIFDDQFSVERPDGSNFTLKIRSTKLEDSAMYFCASSELQGNQPQHFGDGTRLSIL.

The chain recombines TRBV5-8 with TRBJ1-5; the D is unclear. This CDR3 spans 15 amino acids. Trimming stripped 4 bases from V and 1 base from J, with 12 bases between. The germline V gene encodes CDR1 SGHTS and CDR2 YDEGEE. DNA of the CDR3: TGTGCCAGCAGCCCGGGCGTTGTCAGCAATCAGCCCCAGCATTTT. This encodes CASSPGVVSNQPQHF.

The CDR3 nucleotides read TGTGCCAGCTCATCCAACCTGCAAGAGACCCAGTACTTC. This encodes CASSSNLQETQYF. This rearrangement joins TRBV18 to TRBJ2-5; D remains unclear. Germline lookup yields CDR1 KGHSH and CDR2 LQKENI. The V and J ends lost 5 bases and 2 bases respectively, with 9 bases between them. The CDR3 spans 13 residues. Variable domain in full (rest from reference TRBV18 and TRBJ2-5): NAGVMQNPRHLVRRRGQEARLRCSPMKGHSHVYWYRQLPEEGLKFMVYLQKENIIDESGMPKERFSAEFPKEGPSILRIQQVVRGDSAAYFCASSSNLQETQYFGPGTRLLVL.

V gene TRBV27 combines with J gene TRBJ1-3; 8 bases align to TRBD1. Germline V gene lookup returns CDR1 MNHEY and CDR2 SMNVEV (reference sequence). V dropped 1 base and J dropped 7; count of bases not matched to a gene: 0. This CDR3 is 13 amino acids long. The CDR3 sequence: CASSLYRGNTIYF. CDR3 nucleotide sequence: TGTGCCAGCAGTTTATACAGGGGGAACACCATATATTTT.

J is TRBJ1-2 and V is TRBV6-6, with 10 bases lining up with TRBD1. With V trimmed by 7 bases and J by 5 bases, 10 bases remained unmatched. This CDR3 contains 15 residues. Germline assignment: CDR1 MNHNY and CDR2 SVGAGI (reference sequence). CDR3 in DNA: TGTGCCAGCAAGGGAGCCGGGACAGGGGAGTATGGCTACACCTTC. Translated, it gives CASKGAGTGEYGYTF.

The rearrangement links TRBV5-5 to TRBJ1-4; D remains ambiguous. The CDR3 has 13 residues. V lost 4 bases and J 8 bases, leaving 12 bases between the germline ends. The germline gives CDR1 SGHKS, CDR2 YYEKEE (reference sequence). The CDR3 DNA sequence: TGTGCCAGCAGCCCCCCGACACAGGAAAAACTGTTTTTT. Its protein product is CASSPPTQEKLFF.

The rearrangement joins TRBV30 to TRBJ1-1; D may be TRBD1 (5 bases). The CDR3 is 16 amino acids. Germline V gene lookup returns CDR1 GTSNPN and CDR2 SVGIG (reference sequence). Trimming removed 4 bases from V and 7 bases from J, with 25 bases in between. The CDR3 loop reads CAWTYAGFRGKNEAFF. CDR3 in DNA: TGTGCCTGGACTTATGCCGGGTTCCGGGGGAAGAATGAAGCTTTCTTT.

To note about this clone: The same CDR3 arises from other DNA sequences in this sample as well. The V and J genes are TRBV5-1 and TRBJ2-1; D is unclear. V lost 0 bases to trimming and J lost 1 base, with 8 bases between them. The CDR3 has 15 residues. Germline assignment: CDR1 SGHRS and CDR2 YFSETQ. In DNA form, the CDR3 reads TGCGCCAGCAGCTTGGACTTGTCTTCCTACAATGAGCAGTTCTTC. It specifies CASSLDLSSYNEQFF.

The gene calls are TRBV5-5 and TRBJ1-2; TRBD1 agrees at 8 bases. CDR1 is SGHKS, CDR2 YYEKEE, per germline (reference sequence). V gave up 4 bases and J gave up 4 bases; unmatched junction bases: 6. The CDR3 has 14 amino acids. The CDR3 DNA sequence: TGTGCCAGCAGCCCGACAGGGGTTAGCTATGGCTACACCTTC. Protein product: CASSPTGVSYGYTF.

The J gene is TRBJ1-2, the V gene TRBV6-6, with 9 nucleotides matching TRBD1. This CDR3 is 15 amino acids long. The trim removed 2 bases at V and 4 bases at J, leaving 5 bases unmatched. CDR1 is MNHNY, CDR2 SVGAGI, per germline (reference sequence). CDR3 loop: CASSYGTGRAYGYTF. The CDR3 nucleotides read TGTGCCAGCAGTTACGGGACAGGGAGGGCCTATGGCTACACCTTC.

The V gene is TRBV6-6, the J gene TRBJ2-5, with 10 nucleotides matching TRBD2. V lost 5 bases and J lost 4; bases outside the gene matches: 4. Germline V CDR1 and CDR2: MNHNY, SVGAGI (reference sequence). This CDR3 spans 14 amino acids. CDR3 sequence (DNA): TGTGCCAGCAGTAGCGGGGGGGCCGTAGAGACCCAGTACTTC. Its protein is CASSSGGAVETQYF.

The V gene is TRBV20-1, the J gene TRBJ2-7; 9 bases map to TRBD1. The CDR3 is 11 amino acids. The junction had 1 base not matched to a gene; V was cut back by 7 bases and J by 3 bases. Germline V gene data show CDR1 as DFQATT and CDR2 as SNEGSKA (reference sequence). CDR3 in DNA: TGCAGTGGACAGGGGGACTACGAGCAGTACTTC. This codes for CSGQGDYEQYF.

The rearrangement uses TRBV10-3 and TRBJ1-1, with 9 bases aligning to TRBD1. The CDR3 consists of 14 residues. V lost 2 bases to trimming and J lost 4 bases; unmatched junction nucleotides: 2. Germline V CDR1 and CDR2: ENHRY, SYGVKD. The CDR3 region has the DNA TGTGCCATCAGTGAGAAGGACAGGGGCACTGAAGCTTTCTTT. Translated: CAISEKDRGTEAFF.

This chain connects TRBV19 to TRBJ1-3; D remains ambiguous. Deletions cut 6 bases from V and 0 bases from J, with 12 bases between. This CDR3 contains 15 residues. Germline CDR1 LNHDA, CDR2 SQIVND (reference sequence). The CDR3 DNA sequence: TGTGCCAGTAGGGGCGAAGCCTTCTCTGGAAACACCATATATTTT. Residues: CASRGEAFSGNTIYF. Complete variable domain (other parts from reference TRBV19 and TRBJ1-3): DGGITQSPKYLFRKEGQNVTLSCEQNLNHDAMYWYRQDPGQGLRLIYYSQIVNDFQKGDIAEGYSVSREKKESFPLTVTSAQKNPTAFYLCASRGEAFSGNTIYFGEGSWLTVV.

Points on this clone: Other DNA sequences in this sample translate to the same CDR3. This chain links TRBV30 with TRBJ2-7, with D perhaps TRBD2 (5 bases). The CDR3 length is 13 residues. The V end was cut by 4 bases, the J end by 1 base, with 11 bases between. Germline assignment: CDR1 GTSNPN and CDR2 SVGIG (reference sequence). The CDR3, as DNA: TGTGCCTGGAACCGGGGAAATTCCTACGAGCAGTACTTC. Translating it yields CAWNRGNSYEQYF.

This clone was seen a single time. This chain joins TRBV5-1 and TRBJ2-5; D ambiguous. V was clipped by 2 bases and J by 2 bases, with 13 bases between them. Per germline, CDR1 SGHRS and CDR2 YFSETQ. The CDR3 runs to 15 residues. For the CDR3, the DNA is TGCGCCAGCAGCTTCGTATCTGCTACTCAAGAGACCCAGTACTTC. This translates into CASSFVSATQETQYF.

V is TRBV2 and J is TRBJ1-5; 8 nucleotides match TRBD1. Germline V gene lookup returns CDR1 SNHLY and CDR2 FYNNEI. CDR3 length: 14 amino acids. Losses at the gene ends were 7 bases for V and 6 bases for J; bases not matched to a gene: 8. DNA of the CDR3: TGTGCCAGCACTACCGGACAGGGCAGTCAGCCCCAGCATTTT. Translated: CASTTGQGSQPQHF.

The V call is TRBV9, the J call TRBJ2-2; D may be TRBD1 or TRBD2 (6 bases each). CDR1 and CDR2 (germline): SGDLS, YYNGEE. V shed 6 bases and J shed 4 bases, with 16 bases lying between them. This CDR3 has 15 residues. CDR3 sequence (DNA): TGTGCCAGCAACAGGCAGGGGAGGTCCACCGGGGAGCTGTTTTTT. Its translation: CASNRQGRSTGELFF. Based on the CDR3 plus reference TRBV9 and TRBJ2-2, the full variable domain is DSGVTQTPKHLITATGQRVTLRCSPRSGDLSVYWYQQSLDQGLQFLIQYYNGEERAKGNILERFSAQQFPDLHSELNLSSLELGDSALYFCASNRQGRSTGELFFGEGSRLTVL.

The chain employs TRBV6-4 and TRBJ2-7; 10 bases are a match to TRBD2. CDR3 length equals 15 residues. Trimming took 9 bases from V and 4 from J; bases not matched to a gene: 12. From germline, CDR1 is MRHNA and CDR2 SNTAGT. The CDR3 DNA reads as TGTGCCAGGGGGGCTTTAGCGGGAGGAGGTTACGAGCAGTACTTC. It codes for CARGALAGGGYEQYF.

The CDR3 loop is CASTRTGTTETQYF. As DNA, the CDR3 is TGTGCCAGCACCAGGACAGGGACCACAGAGACCCAGTACTTC. The gene calls are TRBV9 and TRBJ2-5; 8 nucleotides line up with TRBD1. The CDR3 has 14 amino acids. V lost 6 bases to trimming and J lost 4 bases; unmatched junction nucleotides: 8. CDR1 is SGDLS, CDR2 YYNGEE, per germline.

The V and J genes are TRBV7-3 and TRBJ2-1; 10 nucleotides align to TRBD2. Germline V gene data show CDR1 as SGHTA and CDR2 as FQGTGA. The CDR3 length is 15 residues. After removal of 3 bases from V and 7 bases from J, the junction contained 6 bases not matched to a gene. Here the CDR3 reads CASSFSSGGANEQFF. The CDR3 DNA follows: TGTGCCAGCAGCTTCTCAAGCGGGGGGGCGAATGAGCAGTTCTTC.

In its sample, this clone was seen a few times. V gene TRBV7-9 combines with J gene TRBJ2-2; D gene unclear. The V gene lost 6 bases and the J gene lost 11 bases, with 25 bases spanning the gap. The CDR3 contains 16 residues. Germline CDR1 SEHNR, CDR2 FQNEAQ (reference sequence). CDR3 sequence: CASSYDSPSIAKELFF. CDR3 bases: TGTGCCAGCAGTTACGACTCTCCCTCCATCGCGAAAGAGCTGTTTTTT.

The chain is built from TRBV29-1 and TRBJ2-6; TRBD2 is a possible D gene (5 bases). Germline CDR1 reads SQVTM; CDR2 reads ANQGSEA. There are 13 residues in the CDR3. Deletions cut 3 bases from V and 6 bases from J, with 9 bases between. The CDR3 sequence: CSVDDGVANVLTF. The CDR3, as DNA: TGCAGCGTTGATGACGGGGTGGCCAACGTCCTGACTTTC.

This rearrangement joins TRBV11-2 to TRBJ2-1; no definite D call. Germline CDR1 reads SGHAT; CDR2 reads FQNNGV. Trimming cost V 1 base and J 13 bases, with 8 bases left between them. This CDR3 is built from 11 residues. DNA of the CDR3: TGTGCCAGCAGCTTAGTATCAGACCAGTTCTTC. This gives the protein CASSLVSDQFF.

This rearrangement joins TRBV21-1 to TRBJ2-1; the D segment call TRBD2 is taken from the table without a DNA check. TRBV21-1 corresponds to a pseudogene. This CDR3 is built from 18 residues. CDR3 sequence (DNA): TGTGCCAGCAGCACCGGGACTAGCGGGAGGGCCCTTTACGGTGAGCAGTTCTTC. This gives the protein CASSTGTSGRALYGEQFF.

A remark on this clone: This sample also contains other DNA sequences that code for the same CDR3. The rearrangement joins TRBV30 to TRBJ2-3; a possible D gene is TRBD1 (5 bases). V was shortened by 3 bases and J by 4 bases, with 5 bases between the two germline ends. This CDR3 comprises 11 residues. Looked up from germline, CDR1 is GTSNPN and CDR2 is SVGIG (reference sequence). The DNA of the CDR3 is TGTGCCTGGAGGGGGCCAGATACGCAGTATTTT. This translates into CAWRGPDTQYF.

Remarks on this clone: The identical CDR3 is also encoded by other nucleotide sequences in the sample. The chain has TRBV18 and TRBJ1-2, with 9 positions matching TRBD1. In germline, CDR1 is KGHSH, CDR2 LQKENI. The CDR3 runs 14 residues. Trimming at V came to 3 bases and at J to 2 bases, leaving 1 base not matched to a gene. CDR3 DNA sequence: TGTGCCAGCTCACCGGGACAGGGAAACTATGGCTACACCTTC. Encoded protein: CASSPGQGNYGYTF.